This T cell receptor (beta chain) was retrieved from a study of OX40 agonist ivuxolimab in advanced cancers. Germline V gives CDR1 SNHLY, CDR2 FYNNEI. The CDR3 extends over 13 amino acids. V trimming: 6 bases; J trimming: 8 bases; junction bases outside the gene matches: 5. Here immunoSEQ multiplex PCR was the method, and the copy in TCRdb shows in-frame clones only, minus some. Of about 90,000 clones in the sample, roughly 93% are singletons; the top ten hold 0.25% to 0.35%. The sequence derives from an adult with an advanced solid tumor such as melanoma, head and neck, liver or kidney cancer. V usage is TRBV2 and J usage is TRBJ1-4; 8 positions match TRBD1. The specimen was CD4+ or CD8+ T cells sorted from blood, collected in a trial of the OX40 agonist ivuxolimab. CDR3 sequence: CASRGGQAEKLFF. CDR3 in DNA: TGTGCCAGCAGGGGGGGACAGGCCGAAAAACTGTTTTTT.